A selection of T cell receptor beta chains follows, all from one sample in a study of PD-1 blockade in classical Hodgkin lymphoma. Repertoires were generated with immunoSEQ multiplex PCR, while TCRdb's copy carries only in-frame clones and drops some. The sample records 20,000 to 25,000 clones, 75% to 90% being singletons. The specimen comprised CD4+ T cells from blood, sampled before the fourth cycle of nivolumab. These TCRs come from a human donor with classical Hodgkin lymphoma. Each CDR3 is given with its conserved first and last residue.

v_call: TRBV9
cdr3_aa: CASSAYSGGQQYF

v_call: TRBV11-3
cdr3_aa: CASSRHTDTQYF

v_call: TRBV29-1
cdr3_aa: CSVDRRESQPQHF

v_call: TRBV19
cdr3_aa: CASSRERDTQYF

v_call: TRBV7-3
cdr3_aa: CASSSPNTGELFF

v_call: TRBV15
cdr3_aa: CATSGDRGGDTEAFF

v_call: TRBV2
cdr3_aa: CASSEFRTNYNEQFF

v_call: TRBV6-6
cdr3_aa: CASALTVTSGNTIYF

v_call: TRBV5-1
cdr3_aa: CASSLGTGTGGNEQFF

v_call: TRBV4-3
cdr3_aa: CASSHQGNTEAFF

v_call: TRBV21-1
cdr3_aa: CASTLRDIQPQHF

v_call: TRBV5-1
cdr3_aa: CASSWGSGPNEKLFF

v_call: TRBV28
cdr3_aa: CASSFSSLIGYTF

v_call: TRBV27
cdr3_aa: CASSPTPGAGGPETQYF

v_call: TRBV19
cdr3_aa: CASSVQGIGGYTF

v_call: TRBV11-2
cdr3_aa: CASRSSGGATDTQYF

v_call: TRBV11-3
cdr3_aa: CASSLQTGAPGSEAFF

v_call: TRBV18
cdr3_aa: CASSPSTGVGYEQYF

v_call: TRBV21-1
cdr3_aa: CASSKLRGDRGKYGYTF

v_call: TRBV7-8
cdr3_aa: CASSPRGDNEQFF

v_call: TRBV5-1
cdr3_aa: CASSLAVEAGEKLFF

v_call: TRBV29-1
cdr3_aa: CSVVTGAANTEAFF

v_call: TRBV4-3
cdr3_aa: CASSQDPQGMVEKLFF

v_call: TRBV5-5
cdr3_aa: CASSFGVPGANVLTF

v_call: TRBV11-3
cdr3_aa: CASSLADTGPNEKLFF

v_call: TRBV2
cdr3_aa: CASKLAGYADTQYF

v_call: TRBV4-3
cdr3_aa: CASSQDRTGKYNEQFF

v_call: TRBV6-5
cdr3_aa: CASSYVVGTEAFF